This TCR beta chain emerged from a study of PD-L1 blockade in urothelial cancer. The assay was immunoSEQ multiplex PCR, and TCRdb's table has in-frame clones only and misses some. Counted here are approximately 47,000 clones, around 83% occurring once; the ten biggest clones make up around 1.5%. By frequency in the sample, this clone is medium-sized. Time point: pretreatment peripheral blood. The trim removed 1 base at V and 3 bases at J, leaving 5 bases unmatched. Germline V lookup: CDR1 SNHLY, CDR2 FYNNEI. The CDR3 spans 16 residues. The TCR comes from a man aged 50 to 60 with urothelial cancer. The rearrangement joins TRBV2 to TRBJ2-7; TRBD1 aligns across 11 bases. Sequenced material: PBMCs, taken around atezolizumab (anti-PD-L1) treatment. The DNA for the CDR3 is TGTGCCAGCAGTGAAGGGTGGGGGACAGGGGGCTACGAGCAGTACTTC. This translates into CASSEGWGTGGYEQYF.